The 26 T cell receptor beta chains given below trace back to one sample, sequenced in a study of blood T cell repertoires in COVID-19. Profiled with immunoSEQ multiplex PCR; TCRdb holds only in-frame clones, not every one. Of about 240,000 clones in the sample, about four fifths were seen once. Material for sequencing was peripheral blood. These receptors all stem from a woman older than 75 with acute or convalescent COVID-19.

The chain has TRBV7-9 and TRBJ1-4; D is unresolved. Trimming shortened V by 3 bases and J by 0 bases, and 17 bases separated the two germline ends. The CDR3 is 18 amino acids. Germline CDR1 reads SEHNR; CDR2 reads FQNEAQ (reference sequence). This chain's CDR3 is CASSFAGTWGATNEKLFF. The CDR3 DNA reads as TGTGCCAGCAGCTTCGCCGGAACCTGGGGAGCAACTAATGAAAAACTGTTTTTT.

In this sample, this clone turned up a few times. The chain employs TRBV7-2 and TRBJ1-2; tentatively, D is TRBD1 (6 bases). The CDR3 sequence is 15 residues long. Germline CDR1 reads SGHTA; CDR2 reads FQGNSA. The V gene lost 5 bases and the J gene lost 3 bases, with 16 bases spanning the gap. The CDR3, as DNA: TGTGCCAGCAGCCCCGATGGTAGGGGGTACTATGGCTACACCTTC. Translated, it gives CASSPDGRGYYGYTF.

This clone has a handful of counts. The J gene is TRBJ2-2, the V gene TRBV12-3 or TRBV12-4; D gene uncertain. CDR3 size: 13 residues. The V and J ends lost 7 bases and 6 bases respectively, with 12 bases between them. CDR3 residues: CASTPSRAGELFF. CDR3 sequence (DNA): TGTGCCAGCACCCCAAGCCGGGCCGGGGAGCTGTTTTTT.

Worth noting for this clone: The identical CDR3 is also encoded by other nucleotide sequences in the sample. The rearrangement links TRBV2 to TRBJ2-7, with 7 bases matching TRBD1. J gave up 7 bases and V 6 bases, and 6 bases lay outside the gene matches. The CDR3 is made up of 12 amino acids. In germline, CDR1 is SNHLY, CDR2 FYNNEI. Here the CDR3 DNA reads TGTGCCAGCAGATGGACAGGACATGAGCAGTACTTC. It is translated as CASRWTGHEQYF.

In nucleotides, the CDR3 is TGTGCCCTTCGAGGCGGCCTTTGGTGGGGCTACACCTTC. Translating gives CALRGGLWWGYTF. The rearrangement uses TRBV6-5 and TRBJ1-2; D not resolved. The ends were cut back, 11 bases at V and 8 bases at J, with 21 bases in the middle. CDR3 size: 13 residues. Germline CDR1 MNHEY, CDR2 SVGAGI.

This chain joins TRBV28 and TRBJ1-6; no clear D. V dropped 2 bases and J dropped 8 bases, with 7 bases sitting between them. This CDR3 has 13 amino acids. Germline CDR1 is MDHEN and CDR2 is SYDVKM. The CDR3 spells CASSLQADSPLHF. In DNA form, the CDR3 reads TGTGCCAGCAGTTTACAGGCCGATTCACCCCTCCACTTT.

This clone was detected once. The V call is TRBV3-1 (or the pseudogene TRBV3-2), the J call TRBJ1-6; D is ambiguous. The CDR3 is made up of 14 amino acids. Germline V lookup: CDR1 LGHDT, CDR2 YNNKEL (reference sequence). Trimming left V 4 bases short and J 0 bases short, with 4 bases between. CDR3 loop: CASSPGSYNSPLHF. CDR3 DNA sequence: TGTGCCAGCAGCCCGGGCTCCTATAATTCACCCCTCCACTTT.

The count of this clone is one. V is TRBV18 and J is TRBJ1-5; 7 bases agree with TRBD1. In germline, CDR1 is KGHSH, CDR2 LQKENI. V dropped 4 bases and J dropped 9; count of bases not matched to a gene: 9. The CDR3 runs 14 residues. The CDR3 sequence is CASSLDRTAGPQHF. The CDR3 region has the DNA TGTGCCAGCTCACTGGACAGGACCGCGGGGCCCCAGCATTTT.

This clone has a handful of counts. The CDR3 DNA is TGTGCCAGCAGCCAACAATCAGGGGGGACCAGTATGGAGACCCAGTACTTC. This gives the protein CASSQQSGGTSMETQYF. The gene calls are TRBV3-1 (or the pseudogene TRBV3-2) and TRBJ2-5, with D maybe TRBD1 (7 bases). The CDR3 length is 17 residues. V lost 2 bases and J 5 bases, leaving 21 bases between the germline ends. Germline V gene data show CDR1 as LGHDT and CDR2 as YNNKEL (reference sequence).

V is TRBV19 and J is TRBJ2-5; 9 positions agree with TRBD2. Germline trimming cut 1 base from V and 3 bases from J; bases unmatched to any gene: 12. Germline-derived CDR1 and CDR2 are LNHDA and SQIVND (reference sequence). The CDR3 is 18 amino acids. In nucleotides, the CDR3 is TGTGCCAGTAGTATAGGCCGGGGATTCGGCGGGGGGGAAGAGACCCAGTACTTC. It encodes CASSIGRGFGGGEETQYF.

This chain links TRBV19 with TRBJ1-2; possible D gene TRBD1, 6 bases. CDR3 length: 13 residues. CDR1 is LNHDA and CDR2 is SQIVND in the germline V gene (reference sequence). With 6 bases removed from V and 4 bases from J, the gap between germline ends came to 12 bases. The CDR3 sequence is CASSRGARYGYTF. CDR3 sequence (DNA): TGTGCCAGTAGCCGGGGGGCACGCTATGGCTACACCTTC.

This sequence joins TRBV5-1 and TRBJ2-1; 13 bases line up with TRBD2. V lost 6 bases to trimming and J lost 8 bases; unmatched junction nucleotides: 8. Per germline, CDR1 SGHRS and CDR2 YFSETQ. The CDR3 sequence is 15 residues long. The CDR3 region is CASNPLAGGPHEQFF. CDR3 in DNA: TGCGCCAGCAACCCACTAGCGGGGGGGCCACATGAGCAGTTCTTC.

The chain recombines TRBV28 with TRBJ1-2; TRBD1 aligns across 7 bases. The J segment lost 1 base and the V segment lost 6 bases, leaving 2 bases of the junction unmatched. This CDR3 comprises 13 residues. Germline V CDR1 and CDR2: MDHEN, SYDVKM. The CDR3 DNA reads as TGTGCCAGCAGCCCAGGGGGTAACTATGGCTACACCTTC. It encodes CASSPGGNYGYTF.

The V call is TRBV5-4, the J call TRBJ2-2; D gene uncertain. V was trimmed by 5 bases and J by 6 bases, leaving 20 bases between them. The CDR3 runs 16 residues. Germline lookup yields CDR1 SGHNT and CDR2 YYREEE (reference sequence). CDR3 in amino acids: CASSLEPDSPAGELFF. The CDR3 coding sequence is TGTGCCAGCAGTCTGGAGCCCGACTCCCCCGCCGGGGAGCTGTTTTTT.

Written as DNA, the CDR3 is TGTGCCAGCAGCTTAGGCTCCGGGACTAGCATTGCCGAGCAGTACTTC. Residues: CASSLGSGTSIAEQYF. The V gene is TRBV7-8, the J gene TRBJ2-7, with TRBD2 identical over 9 bases. The junction had 10 bases not matched to a gene; V was cut back by 1 base and J by 6 bases. CDR1 and CDR2 from the germline V gene are SGHVS and FQNEAQ. The CDR3 has 16 amino acids.

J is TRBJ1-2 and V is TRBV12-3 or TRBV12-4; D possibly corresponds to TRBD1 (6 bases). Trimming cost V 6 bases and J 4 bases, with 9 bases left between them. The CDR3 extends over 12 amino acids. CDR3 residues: CASSPTGYGYTF. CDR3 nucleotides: TGTGCCAGCAGCCCGACAGGCTATGGCTACACCTTC.

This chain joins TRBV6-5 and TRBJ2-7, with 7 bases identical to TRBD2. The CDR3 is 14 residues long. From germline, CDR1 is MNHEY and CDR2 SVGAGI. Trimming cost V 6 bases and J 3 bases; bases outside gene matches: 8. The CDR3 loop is CASSRLARDYEQYF. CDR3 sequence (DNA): TGTGCCAGCAGCCGACTAGCAAGGGACTACGAGCAGTACTTC.

The CDR3 spells CASSPRGGNDEQYF. The CDR3 nucleotides are TGCGCCAGCAGCCCAAGGGGGGGCAACGACGAGCAGTACTTC. The genes are TRBV4-1 and TRBJ2-7; D might be TRBD2 (7 bases). CDR3 size: 14 residues. Trimming removed 4 bases at V and 5 bases at J, with 15 bases between. Germline values: CDR1 MGHRA, CDR2 YSYEKL.

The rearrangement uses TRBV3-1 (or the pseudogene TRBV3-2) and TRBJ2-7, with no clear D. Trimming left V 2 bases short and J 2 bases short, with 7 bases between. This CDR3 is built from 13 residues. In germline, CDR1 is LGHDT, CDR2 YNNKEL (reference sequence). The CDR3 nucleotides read TGTGCCAGCAGCCAATGGCCAGCCTACGAGCAGTACTTC. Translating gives CASSQWPAYEQYF.

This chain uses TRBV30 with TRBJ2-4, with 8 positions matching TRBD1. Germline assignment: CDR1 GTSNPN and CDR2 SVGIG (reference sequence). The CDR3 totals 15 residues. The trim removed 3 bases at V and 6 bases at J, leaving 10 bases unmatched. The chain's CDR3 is CAWSTGQGVGNIQYF. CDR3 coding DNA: TGTGCCTGGAGCACAGGACAGGGCGTTGGAAACATTCAGTACTTC.

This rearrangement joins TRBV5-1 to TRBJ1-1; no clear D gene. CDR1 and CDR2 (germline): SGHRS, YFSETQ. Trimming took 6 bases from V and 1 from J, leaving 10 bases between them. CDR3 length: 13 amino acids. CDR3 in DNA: TGCGCCAGCAAAGTACAGAAGAACACTGAAGCTTTCTTT. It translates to CASKVQKNTEAFF.

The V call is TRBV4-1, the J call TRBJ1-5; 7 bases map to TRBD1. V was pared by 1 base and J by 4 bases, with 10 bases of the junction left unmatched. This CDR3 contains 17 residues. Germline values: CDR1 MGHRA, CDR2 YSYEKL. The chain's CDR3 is CASSQVHPLQGNQPQHF. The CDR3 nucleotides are TGCGCCAGCAGCCAAGTTCACCCCCTACAGGGGAATCAGCCCCAGCATTTT.

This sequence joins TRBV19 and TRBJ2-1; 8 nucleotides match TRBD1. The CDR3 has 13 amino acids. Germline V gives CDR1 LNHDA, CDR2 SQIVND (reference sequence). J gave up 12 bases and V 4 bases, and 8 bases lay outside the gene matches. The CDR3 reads CASSTSAGTGQFF. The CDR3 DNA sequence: TGTGCCAGTAGTACCTCCGCCGGGACAGGGCAGTTCTTC.

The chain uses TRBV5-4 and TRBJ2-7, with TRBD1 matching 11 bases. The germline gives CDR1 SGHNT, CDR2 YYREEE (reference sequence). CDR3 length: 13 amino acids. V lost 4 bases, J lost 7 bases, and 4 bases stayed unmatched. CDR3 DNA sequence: TGTGCCAGCAGCACGGACAGGGGGCGGGAGCAGTACTTC. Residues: CASSTDRGREQYF.

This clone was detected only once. For the CDR3, the DNA is TGTGCCAGCAGTGAATGGTGGGGGCACGAGCAGTACTTC. Its translation is CASSEWWGHEQYF. The chain recombines TRBV25-1 with TRBJ2-7; maybe TRBD1 (6 bases). The CDR3 extends over 13 amino acids. CDR1 is MGHDK, CDR2 SYGVNS, per germline. V was shortened by 1 base and J by 5 bases, with 9 bases between the two germline ends.

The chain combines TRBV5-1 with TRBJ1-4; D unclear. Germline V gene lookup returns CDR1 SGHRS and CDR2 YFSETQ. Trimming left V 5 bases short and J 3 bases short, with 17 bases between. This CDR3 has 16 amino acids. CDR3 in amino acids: CASSKQPPGANEKLFF. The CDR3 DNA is TGCGCCAGCAGTAAACAACCCCCCGGAGCTAATGAAAAACTGTTTTTT. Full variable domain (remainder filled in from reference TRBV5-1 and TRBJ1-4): KAGVTQTPRYLIKTRGQQVTLSCSPISGHRSVSWYQQTPGQGLQFLFEYFSETQRNKGNFPGRFSGRQFSNSRSEMNVSTLELGDSALYLCASSKQPPGANEKLFFGSGTQLSVL.